This T cell receptor beta chain appears in the sequencing data of a study of human T cells and chemical hapten exposure. Study-wide background: A mostly female patient group had alopecia areata, totalis or universalis.

This clonotype was counted ten times or more. Per the original data handling: Per-sample TCR counts ranged from about 20,000 to 700,000, median around 96,000. MiXCR, applied by TCRdb to the RACE reads, yields one record per CDR3 protein. The V and J calls were determined by TCRdb, not by the authors. Of over 300,000 distinct CDR3 sequences listed, 5.1% are singletons. CDR1 is DFQATT and CDR2 is SNEGSKA in the germline V gene (reference sequence). This CDR3 spans 15 amino acids. The germline V and J ends were trimmed by 0 bases and 6 bases, with 18 bases remaining between them. The time point is: pre-sensitization, week 0. Treatment described: therapeutic diphenylcyclopropenone sensitization with weekly scalp DPC. At every patch-test visit, blood was drawn before the patch test was applied.

The starting material was whole blood, obtained in connection with sensitization to the hapten diphenylcyclopropenone (DPC). This chain links TRBV20-1 with TRBJ2-7, with D possibly being TRBD2 (8 bases). This receptor was obtained from a woman in her fifties or sixties with alopecia areata. Some clones in this sample may be carry-over from other donors' samples. CDR3 nucleotides: TGCAGTGCTAGAGATTCGGGAGGGGGCGGTTTCGAGCAGTACTTC. Translated, it gives CSARDSGGGGFEQYF.